This record concerns one T cell receptor beta chain sequence. Germline-derived CDR1 and CDR2 are LGHDT and YNNKEL (reference sequence). The CDR3 has 14 amino acids. The V segment lost 6 bases and the J segment 8 bases; nucleotides outside the gene matches: 7. These data are taken from a study of blood T cell repertoires in COVID-19. As for the study in general: Material from acute and convalescent COVID-19 was sourced from the United States, Italy and Spain. PBMCs, B-cell-depleted T cells, or T cells provided the cDNA or gDNA that made up the material.

In the source study's methods: Estimation of nucleated cell counts relied on the amplification of reference gene primers. Sequencing used immunoSEQ multiplex PCR; TCRdb keeps in-frame clones, though not all of them. That table furnishes V, J and clone size, whereas the DNA furnished D and trimming. The top ten clones hold under 5% of a sample with 150,000 to 200,000 clones, more than 70% of them seen once. The V call is TRBV3-1 (or the pseudogene TRBV3-2), the J call TRBJ2-1; 10 bases line up with TRBD1. Sequenced input: peripheral blood. The sequence came from a human donor in a cohort sampled during active COVID-19. The CDR3 sequence is CASRPGTGVHEQFF. CDR3 DNA sequence: TGTGCCAGCAGACCCGGGACAGGGGTACATGAGCAGTTCTTC.